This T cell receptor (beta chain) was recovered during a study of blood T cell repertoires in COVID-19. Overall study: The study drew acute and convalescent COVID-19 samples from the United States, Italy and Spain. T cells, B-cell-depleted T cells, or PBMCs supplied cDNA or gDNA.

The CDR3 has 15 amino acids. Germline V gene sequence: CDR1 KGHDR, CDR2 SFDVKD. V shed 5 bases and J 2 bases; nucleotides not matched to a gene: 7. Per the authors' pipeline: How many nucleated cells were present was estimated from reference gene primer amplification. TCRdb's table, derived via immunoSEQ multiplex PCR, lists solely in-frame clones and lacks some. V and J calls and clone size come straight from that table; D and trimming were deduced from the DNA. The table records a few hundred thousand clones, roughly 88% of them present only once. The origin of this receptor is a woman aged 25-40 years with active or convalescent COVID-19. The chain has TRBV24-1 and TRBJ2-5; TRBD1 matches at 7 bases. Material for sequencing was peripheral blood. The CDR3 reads CATSGPPGQQETQYF. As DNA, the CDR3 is TGTGCCACCAGTGGACCCCCGGGACAGCAAGAGACCCAGTACTTC.